This T cell receptor (beta chain) was sequenced for a study of regulatory T cells in long-lasting Graves disease. As for the study in general: Those with persistent Graves' disease had received antithyroid drugs for over 5 years with positive TSH receptor antibodies.

Assembly of TCR beta libraries relied on iRepertoire HTBI primers together with Arm-PCR of CDR3 regions. MiXCR, applied by TCRdb to the multiplex PCR reads, yields one record per CDR3 protein. The table has 650,000 to 700,000 distinct CDR3 sequences, around 32% seen once. Time point here: persistent/refractory GD, antithyroid drugs over 5 years with positive TRAb. Extracted RNA from PBMCs served as the source of the TCR library. This clonotype was detected ten times or more. The germline CDR1 and CDR2 sequences are MDHEN and SYDVKM. This CDR3 comprises 11 residues. V lost 8 bases, J lost 8 bases, and 12 bases lay in between.

The specimen was peripheral blood mononuclear cells (PBMCs), collected when the disease was refractory, from a patient treated with antithyroid drugs. The receptor was derived from a female donor with Graves disease. The rearrangement links TRBV28 to TRBJ1-2; D possibly corresponds to TRBD1 (5 bases). The CDR3 DNA reads as TGTGCCAGCGAAGGGGCCGTGGGCTACACCTTC. Protein sequence: CASEGAVGYTF.